The 20 T cell receptor beta chains presented below share a single source sample, sequenced in a study of cytomegalovirus exposure and HLA in healthy donors. The PCR made use of 60 Vbeta and 13 Jbeta primers. The protocol was immunoSEQ multiplex PCR, while the TCRdb copy is restricted to in-frame clones and leaves out a portion. In the table there are 55,000 to 70,000 clones, less than 70% of which are singletons. The sample taken for sequencing was PBMCs. These receptors all come from a woman aged 45-65 years in good health and CMV-seronegative.

The chain employs TRBV30 and TRBJ2-2, with 9 positions matching TRBD1. CDR3 length equals 15 residues. The junction had 8 bases not matched to a gene; V was cut back by 4 bases and J by 5 bases. Germline lookup yields CDR1 GTSNPN and CDR2 SVGIG (reference sequence). CDR3 region: CAWTRGQGRTGELFF. Here the CDR3 DNA reads TGTGCCTGGACACGAGGACAGGGGAGGACCGGGGAGCTGTTTTTT.

This clone was seen a single time. The rearrangement joins TRBV28 to TRBJ1-2; 10 nucleotides align to TRBD1. This CDR3 is built from 14 residues. J lost 8 bases, V lost 4 bases, and 7 bases had no gene match. Per the germline V gene, CDR1 is MDHEN and CDR2 is SYDVKM. The CDR3 region is CASSSGDRGSGYTF. In DNA form, the CDR3 reads TGTGCCAGCAGTTCGGGGGACAGGGGTAGCGGCTACACCTTC.

The chain is built from TRBV28 and TRBJ2-1; D is possibly TRBD2 (7 bases). CDR1 and CDR2 (germline): MDHEN, SYDVKM. Trimming removed 6 bases at V and 7 bases at J, with 28 bases between. The CDR3 consists of 18 residues. Written as DNA, the CDR3 is TGTGCCAGCAGGCCCCACGGAGGGGGACGGACTAGTAAGAATGAGCAGTTCTTC. Protein sequence: CASRPHGGGRTSKNEQFF.

The V and J genes are TRBV5-1 and TRBJ1-4, with a possible D match to TRBD1 (5 bases). Trimming removed 2 bases from V and 7 bases from J, with 9 bases in between. Germline CDR1 SGHRS, CDR2 YFSETQ. CDR3 length: 13 amino acids. CDR3 residues: CASSLWGGEKLFF. DNA for the CDR3: TGCGCCAGCAGCTTATGGGGGGGTGAAAAACTGTTTTTT.

The chain employs TRBV6-5 and TRBJ2-7; D is possibly TRBD2 (6 bases). CDR1 and CDR2 (germline): MNHEY, SVGAGI. V lost 10 bases and J 4 bases, leaving 23 bases between the germline ends. CDR3 size: 15 residues. CDR3 DNA sequence: TGTGCCAATGGTAGTACGGGACTGGTTCAATACGAGCAGTACTTC. It translates to CANGSTGLVQYEQYF.

Only a few counts were recorded for this clone. The chain couples TRBV9 to TRBJ1-1; possible D gene TRBD1, 5 bases. V lost 0 bases to trimming and J lost 3 bases, with 9 bases between them. CDR1 is SGDLS, CDR2 YYNGEE, per germline. The CDR3 is 14 amino acids. The CDR3 region is CASSVDSGDTEAFF. The CDR3 DNA is TGTGCCAGCAGCGTAGATTCGGGGGACACTGAAGCTTTCTTT. The whole variable domain, remainder taken from reference TRBV9 and TRBJ1-1, is DSGVTQTPKHLITATGQRVTLRCSPRSGDLSVYWYQQSLDQGLQFLIQYYNGEERAKGNILERFSAQQFPDLHSELNLSSLELGDSALYFCASSVDSGDTEAFFGQGTRLTVV.

This clone is labeled as medium-sized. V usage is TRBV5-6 and J usage is TRBJ2-2, with a weak D call TRBD2 (5 bases). V was clipped by 2 bases and J by 1 base, with 12 bases between them. The CDR3 has 16 amino acids. Germline CDR1 reads SGHDT; CDR2 reads YYEEEE. The CDR3 here is CASSFLRTRNTGELFF. CDR3 nucleotides: TGTGCCAGCAGCTTTCTCAGGACTCGGAACACCGGGGAGCTGTTTTTT.

In its sample, this clone was seen once. The chain is built from TRBV9 and TRBJ2-7, with unresolved D. Trimming removed 2 bases from V and 1 base from J, with 10 bases in between. The CDR3 consists of 14 residues. Germline values: CDR1 SGDLS, CDR2 YYNGEE. The CDR3 loop is CASSVTAPSYEQYF. The CDR3, as DNA: TGTGCCAGCAGCGTTACTGCTCCTTCCTACGAGCAGTACTTC.

The rearrangement uses TRBV30 and TRBJ2-7; D perhaps matches TRBD2 (6 bases). The V end was cut by 0 bases, the J end by 6 bases, with 21 bases between. The CDR3 contains 16 residues. Germline V CDR1 and CDR2: GTSNPN, SVGIG (reference sequence). The CDR3 DNA follows: TGTGCCTGGAGTGTACACGAGCGGGCCCTGGGGCTCGAGCAGTACTTC. Protein sequence: CAWSVHERALGLEQYF.

The rearrangement links TRBV18 to TRBJ2-7; TRBD1 aligns across 7 bases. After removal of 7 bases from V and 1 base from J, the junction contained 4 bases not matched to a gene. The CDR3 spans 13 residues. Germline V gives CDR1 KGHSH, CDR2 LQKENI. The CDR3 DNA follows: TGTGCCAGCTGCCCGGGACAGTCCTACGAGCAGTACTTC. As protein: CASCPGQSYEQYF. The full variable domain, its missing parts supplied by reference TRBV18 and TRBJ2-7, is NAGVMQNPRHLVRRRGQEARLRCSPMKGHSHVYWYRQLPEEGLKFMVYLQKENIIDESGMPKERFSAEFPKEGPSILRIQQVVRGDSAAYFCASCPGQSYEQYFGPGTRLTVT.

This clone turned up a few times. The V and J genes are TRBV7-5 and TRBJ2-1; the table's D gene call, TRBD2, was not cross checked with the DNA. TRBV7-5 represents a pseudogene. The CDR3 is 15 residues long. The CDR3 loop reads CARSFGLAFYNEQFF. The DNA of the CDR3 is TGTGCCAGAAGCTTCGGACTAGCGTTTTACAATGAGCAGTTCTTC.

This sequence joins TRBV7-2 and TRBJ2-3, with a possible D match to TRBD1 (5 bases). This CDR3 comprises 15 residues. Trimming removed 1 base from V and 2 bases from J, with 10 bases in between. Germline loops: CDR1 SGHTA, CDR2 FQGNSA. The CDR3 loop is CASSLGPGNTDTQYF. The DNA for the CDR3 is TGTGCCAGCAGCTTAGGGCCAGGGAACACAGATACGCAGTATTTT.

V usage is TRBV7-2 and J usage is TRBJ2-1; a weak D match, TRBD2 (5 bases). CDR1 is SGHTA and CDR2 is FQGNSA in the germline V gene. The CDR3 extends over 14 amino acids. The V and J ends lost 1 base and 9 bases respectively, with 13 bases between them. The CDR3 spells CASSLEGELGEQFF. CDR3 coding DNA: TGTGCCAGCAGCTTAGAGGGAGAGCTGGGTGAGCAGTTCTTC.

The DNA for the CDR3 is TGTGCCAGCAGTTACGCGCAGGGAACCTACGAGCAGTACTTC. This translates into CASSYAQGTYEQYF. The genes are TRBV6-5 and TRBJ2-7; perhaps TRBD1 as D (5 bases). The CDR3 is 14 amino acids. CDR1 MNHEY and CDR2 SVGAGI come from the germline V gene. Trimming took 2 bases from V and 2 from J, leaving 10 bases between them.

The rearrangement joins TRBV7-2 to TRBJ2-5; 8 bases align to TRBD2. The CDR3 runs 15 residues. From germline, CDR1 is SGHTA and CDR2 FQGNSA. Trimming at V came to 1 base and at J to 5 bases, leaving 6 bases not matched to a gene. As DNA, the CDR3 is TGTGCCAGCAGCTTAGGACTAGCGCGACGGGAGACCCAGTACTTC. It codes for CASSLGLARRETQYF.

This clone occurred once. The chain employs TRBV9 and TRBJ2-7, with D perhaps TRBD1 (6 bases). The V gene lost 4 bases and the J gene lost 4 bases, with 15 bases spanning the gap. The CDR3 has 14 amino acids. Germline V gene lookup returns CDR1 SGDLS and CDR2 YYNGEE. This CDR3 is CASSLSGDLYEQYF. The CDR3 DNA reads TGTGCCAGCAGCCTATCAGGGGATCTATACGAGCAGTACTTC.

A few counts support this clone. The chain employs TRBV1 and TRBJ2-1; the table names TRBD1, a call not compared with the DNA. TRBV1 is given as a pseudogene. This CDR3 has 13 residues. CDR3 sequence: CTSSLESRGRWFF. The CDR3 DNA follows: TGCACCAGCAGCCTAGAGAGCAGGGGGAGGTGGTTCTTC.

There are many counts of this clone. The chain joins TRBV6-5 to TRBJ1-3; 9 nucleotides match TRBD1. This CDR3 is built from 15 residues. V lost 4 bases, J lost 4 bases, and 5 bases stayed unmatched. Germline CDR1 MNHEY, CDR2 SVGAGI. The CDR3 region is CASSLTGTGGNTIYF. CDR3 nucleotide sequence: TGTGCCAGCAGTTTGACGGGGACAGGGGGAAACACCATATATTTT.

In this sample, this clone turned up a few times. The rearrangement joins TRBV29-1 to TRBJ2-5; TRBD1 matches 9 bases. The CDR3 runs 15 residues. Germline V gene sequence: CDR1 SQVTM, CDR2 ANQGSEA. V was pared by 6 bases and J by 1 base, with 9 bases of the junction left unmatched. The CDR3 sequence: CSVRDRALLQETQYF. The CDR3 region has the DNA TGCAGCGTGAGGGACAGGGCACTACTCCAAGAGACCCAGTACTTC.

V usage is TRBV10-3 and J usage is TRBJ2-7; D is undetermined. The CDR3 length is 14 residues. CDR1 is ENHRY and CDR2 is SYGVKD in the germline V gene. The ends were cut back, 0 bases at V and 4 bases at J, with 10 bases in the middle. CDR3 nucleotides: TGTGCCATCAGTGAGTCAGCCCTGACTTACGAGCAGTACTTC. Amino acids: CAISESALTYEQYF.